This T cell receptor beta chain was obtained from a study of blood T cell repertoires in COVID-19. On the study more broadly: Researchers got acute and convalescent COVID-19 samples from the United States, Italy and Spain.

V lost 2 bases to trimming and J lost 2 bases; unmatched junction nucleotides: 8. Germline V gene lookup returns CDR1 MNHEY and CDR2 SMNVEV (reference sequence). CDR3 length: 17 residues. Assay used: immunoSEQ multiplex PCR; TCRdb lists only in-frame clones, some missing. The data contain more than 65,000 clones, roughly 90% of them singletons. This chain connects TRBV27 to TRBJ2-5, with 10 nucleotides matching TRBD1. Sequencing was performed on peripheral blood. This clonotype originated in a woman in her forties or fifties with acute or convalescent COVID-19. CDR3 sequence: CASSLRTGGSWQETQYF. The CDR3 bases are TGTGCCAGCAGTTTAAGGACAGGGGGAAGTTGGCAAGAGACCCAGTACTTC.